This T cell receptor beta chain comes out of a study of blood T cell repertoires in COVID-19. Using immunoSEQ multiplex PCR, the repertoire was profiled, and TCRdb retains in-frame clones only, with some absent. The sample has 250,000 to 300,000 clones; almost 90% are singletons. The table lists this clone with a count of one. The source material was peripheral blood. This receptor was identified in a woman in her twenties or thirties with COVID-19, enrolled during active disease.

Here the CDR3 DNA reads TGTGCCAGCAGGGACTGGGGCTCTGGAAACACCATATATTTT. Its protein product is CASRDWGSGNTIYF. This chain connects TRBV7-2 to TRBJ1-3; no firm D call. Trimming removed 6 bases from V and 0 bases from J, with 9 bases in between. There are 14 residues in the CDR3. Germline V CDR1 and CDR2: SGHTA, FQGNSA. Variable domain in full (rest from reference TRBV7-2 and TRBJ1-3): GAGVSQSPSNKVTEKGKDVELRCDPISGHTALYWYRQSLGQGLEFLIYFQGNSAPDKSGLPSDRFSAERTGGSVSTLTIQRTQQEDSAVYLCASRDWGSGNTIYFGEGSWLTVV.